What follows are 18 T cell receptor beta chains derived from one specimen sequenced in a study of shared clonotypes between healthy human individuals. The protocol was immunoSEQ multiplex PCR, while the TCRdb copy is restricted to in-frame clones and leaves out a portion. Among over 1.4 million clones listed, roughly 95% were seen once. Source material: naive CD4+ T cells sorted from blood. The subset is: CD45RA+ positively selected. These receptors all come from a man aged 30 to 39 in good health.

This chain uses TRBV18 with TRBJ2-1; 8 positions match TRBD2. This CDR3 spans 16 amino acids. The ends lost 3 bases at V and 3 bases at J; junction bases unmatched: 7. Per germline, CDR1 KGHSH and CDR2 LQKENI. Here the CDR3 DNA reads TGTGCCAGCTCACCTCTCAAGCGGGAGAGCTACAATGAGCAGTTCTTC. This gives the protein CASSPLKRESYNEQFF.

The rearrangement uses TRBV5-1 and TRBJ2-7; TRBD1 might be the D (9 bases). Germline V gene sequence: CDR1 SGHRS, CDR2 YFSETQ. The V gene lost 4 bases and the J gene lost 0 bases, with 17 bases spanning the gap. This CDR3 has 16 amino acids. The CDR3 nucleotides are TGCGCCAGCAGCGAGGCGGGGGGACAGGGCTCCTACGAGCAGTACTTC. Translated, it gives CASSEAGGQGSYEQYF. Based on the CDR3 plus reference TRBV5-1 and TRBJ2-7, the full variable domain is KAGVTQTPRYLIKTRGQQVTLSCSPISGHRSVSWYQQTPGQGLQFLFEYFSETQRNKGNFPGRFSGRQFSNSRSEMNVSTLELGDSALYLCASSEAGGQGSYEQYFGPGTRLTVT.

The CDR3 region is CASKGQFSSYEQYF. The CDR3 nucleotides read TGTGCCAGCAAGGGTCAATTTAGCTCCTACGAGCAGTACTTC. V is TRBV6-5 and J is TRBJ2-7; the D is unclear. CDR3 size: 14 residues. V was clipped by 7 bases and J by 0 bases, with 13 bases between them. Per the germline V gene, CDR1 is MNHEY and CDR2 is SVGAGI.

The chain couples TRBV9 to TRBJ2-5; D possibly matches TRBD1 or TRBD2 (5 bases each). V was cut by 3 bases and J by 0 bases, with 6 bases left in between. Germline lookup yields CDR1 SGDLS and CDR2 YYNGEE. This CDR3 has 13 amino acids. The CDR3 sequence: CASSGGYQETQYF. For the CDR3, the DNA is TGTGCCAGCAGCGGGGGGTACCAAGAGACCCAGTACTTC.

On this clone: Other DNA sequences in the same sample also yield this CDR3. CDR3: CASSPRSYEQYF. The CDR3 DNA follows: TGTGCCAGCTCACCACGCTCCTACGAGCAGTACTTC. This chain joins TRBV18 and TRBJ2-7; D remains unclear. CDR3 size: 12 residues. V lost 1 base and J lost 0, with 1 base in between. The germline V gene encodes CDR1 KGHSH and CDR2 LQKENI.

The V gene is TRBV19, the J gene TRBJ2-7; 11 nucleotides agree with TRBD1. This CDR3 contains 14 residues. Trimming at V came to 5 bases and at J to 3 bases, leaving 3 bases not matched to a gene. Per the germline V gene, CDR1 is LNHDA and CDR2 is SQIVND (reference sequence). Here the CDR3 reads CASSSGTGGYEQYF. The CDR3 DNA reads TGTGCCAGTAGTTCCGGGACAGGGGGCTACGAGCAGTACTTC.

Turning to this clone: The sample carries other DNA sequences with the same CDR3. CDR3 region: CASSGQGNQPQHF. DNA of the CDR3: TGTGCCAGCTCAGGGCAGGGAAATCAGCCCCAGCATTTT. The rearrangement links TRBV18 to TRBJ1-5; D perhaps matches TRBD1 (5 bases). The germline V gene has CDR1 KGHSH and CDR2 LQKENI. Between the trimmed V and J ends, which lost 5 bases and 4 bases, there was a span of 9 bases. CDR3 length: 13 amino acids.

V gene TRBV2 combines with J gene TRBJ2-1, with D uncertain. The germline V gene encodes CDR1 SNHLY and CDR2 FYNNEI. The length of the CDR3 is 13 residues. Trimming cost V 8 bases and J 6 bases, with 14 bases left between them. The CDR3 DNA reads TGTGCCAGCGGCGATACCTTAGGCAATGAGCAGTTCTTC. It is translated as CASGDTLGNEQFF.

The CDR3: CANSPTGSKNIQYF. In nucleotides, the CDR3 is TGTGCCAACTCTCCGACAGGTTCAAAAAACATTCAGTACTTC. This chain uses TRBV2 with TRBJ2-4; D may be TRBD1 (6 bases). The germline CDR1 and CDR2 sequences are SNHLY and FYNNEI. CDR3 length: 14 amino acids. The V end lost 10 bases, the J end lost 4 bases, and 17 bases lay between the germline ends.

The gene calls are TRBV5-1 and TRBJ2-1; D possibly corresponds to TRBD2 (6 bases). The CDR3 loop spans 13 amino acids. V was shortened by 0 bases and J by 9 bases, with 10 bases between the two germline ends. Germline V gene sequence: CDR1 SGHRS, CDR2 YFSETQ. The CDR3 DNA follows: TGCGCCAGCAGCTTGGAGGCGCGGGGTGAGCAGTTCTTC. It translates to CASSLEARGEQFF.

This chain uses TRBV15 with TRBJ1-1; D unclear. There are 15 residues in the CDR3. The germline V gene encodes CDR1 LNHNV and CDR2 YYDKDF (reference sequence). V was clipped by 1 base and J by 1 base, with 10 bases between them. CDR3: CATSRGEGRNTEAFF. The CDR3 bases are TGTGCCACCAGCAGAGGAGAAGGGCGGAACACTGAAGCTTTCTTT. Supplemented by reference TRBV15 and TRBJ1-1, the full variable domain reads DAMVIQNPRYQVTQFGKPVTLSCSQTLNHNVMYWYQQKSSQAPKLLFHYYDKDFNNEADTPDNFQSRRPNTSFCFLDIRSPGLGDTAMYLCATSRGEGRNTEAFFGQGTRLTVV.

This rearrangement joins TRBV7-6 to TRBJ1-5; D perhaps matches TRBD1 (5 bases). The CDR3 has 13 amino acids. Trimming left V 5 bases short and J 6 bases short, with 11 bases between. CDR1 and CDR2 (germline): SGHVS, FNYEAQ. CDR3 in DNA: TGTGCCAGCAGCCGAATGGGGGGTCAGCCCCAGCATTTT. Protein product: CASSRMGGQPQHF.

The rearrangement uses TRBV16 and TRBJ2-3, with 9 positions matching TRBD1. The CDR3 totals 17 residues. Per the germline V gene, CDR1 is KGHSY and CDR2 is FQNENV. V was pared by 0 bases and J by 6 bases, with 10 bases of the junction left unmatched. Here the CDR3 DNA reads TGTGCCAGCAGCCAATCGACCCGACAGGGGGTTGTTGATACGCAGTATTTT. Its translation: CASSQSTRQGVVDTQYF.

J is TRBJ1-5 and V is TRBV28; D possibly corresponds to TRBD1 (6 bases). From germline, CDR1 is MDHEN and CDR2 SYDVKM. CDR3 size: 14 residues. V was trimmed by 8 bases and J by 4 bases, leaving 15 bases between them. CDR3 region: CASLRIRGNQPQHF. The CDR3 DNA reads as TGTGCCAGCCTAAGGATCAGGGGAAATCAGCCCCAGCATTTT.

This chain connects TRBV9 to TRBJ1-4; D remains ambiguous. Trimming stripped 3 bases from V and 0 bases from J, with 9 bases between. This CDR3 is 15 amino acids long. CDR1 and CDR2 (germline): SGDLS, YYNGEE. The CDR3 reads CASSDDRTTNEKLFF. The CDR3 bases are TGTGCCAGCAGCGACGACCGAACAACTAATGAAAAACTGTTTTTT.

The V and J genes are TRBV12-2 and TRBJ1-2. TRBV12-2 constitutes a pseudogene. The length of the CDR3 is 17 residues. The DNA of the CDR3 is TGTGCAAGTCGCTTTTACCGTAGGGGTCCGGGGACGTATGGCTACACCTTC. It yields the protein CASRFYRRGPGTYGYTF.

The count of this clone is one. Other nucleotide sequences from this sample produce the same CDR3. The chain is built from TRBV28 and TRBJ2-7, with D unresolved. The ends were cut back, 4 bases at V and 6 bases at J, with 7 bases in the middle. This CDR3 contains 11 residues. Per the germline V gene, CDR1 is MDHEN and CDR2 is SYDVKM. CDR3 region: CASSSPAEQYF. The CDR3 bases are TGTGCCAGCAGTTCGCCGGCCGAGCAGTACTTC.

The chain couples TRBV2 to TRBJ2-4, with D uncertain. This CDR3 region has 14 residues. Germline V gene sequence: CDR1 SNHLY, CDR2 FYNNEI. Between the trimmed V and J ends, which lost 3 bases and 0 bases, there was a span of 6 bases. The CDR3 sequence: CASSDSLAKNIQYF. The CDR3 nucleotides read TGTGCCAGCAGTGACAGTTTAGCCAAAAACATTCAGTACTTC. The full variable domain, rest sourced from reference TRBV2 and TRBJ2-4, is EPEVTQTPSHQVTQMGQEVILRCVPISNHLYFYWYRQILGQKVEFLVSFYNNEISEKSEIFDDQFSVERPDGSNFTLKIRSTKLEDSAMYFCASSDSLAKNIQYFGAGTRLSVL.